The present T cell receptor (beta chain) was sequenced within a study of cytomegalovirus exposure and HLA in healthy donors. Findings and limits, study-wide: Across donors, sequencing depth was assumed by presence/absence analyses to be roughly uniform. The authors later found HLA-associated TCR beta chains more clonally expanded than equally common others.

PCR involved 60 Vbeta and 13 Jbeta primers. In the original analysis: Approximately 78 million unique TCR beta chains, roughly 11 million of them shared, were counted by a later analysis. This table comes from immunoSEQ multiplex PCR, and its TCRdb copy is limited to in-frame clones, with some not included. That table gives V, J and clone size, and the DNA gave D and trimming. There are about 120,000 clones in the sample; about 75% occur only once, and around 30% lies in the top ten. On this clone itself: Its antigen is currently unknown.

Specimen: PBMCs. The sequence derives from a man between 60 and 70 years old in good health and CMV-seropositive.

This chain's CDR3 is CASRGLAGASTDTQYF. In DNA, the CDR3 is TGTGCCAGCAGGGGACTAGCGGGGGCCTCCACAGATACGCAGTATTTT. The chain recombines TRBV2 with TRBJ2-3; 14 bases agree with TRBD2. There are 16 residues in the CDR3. With V trimmed by 6 bases and J by 2 bases, 4 bases remained unmatched. Germline V gives CDR1 SNHLY, CDR2 FYNNEI.